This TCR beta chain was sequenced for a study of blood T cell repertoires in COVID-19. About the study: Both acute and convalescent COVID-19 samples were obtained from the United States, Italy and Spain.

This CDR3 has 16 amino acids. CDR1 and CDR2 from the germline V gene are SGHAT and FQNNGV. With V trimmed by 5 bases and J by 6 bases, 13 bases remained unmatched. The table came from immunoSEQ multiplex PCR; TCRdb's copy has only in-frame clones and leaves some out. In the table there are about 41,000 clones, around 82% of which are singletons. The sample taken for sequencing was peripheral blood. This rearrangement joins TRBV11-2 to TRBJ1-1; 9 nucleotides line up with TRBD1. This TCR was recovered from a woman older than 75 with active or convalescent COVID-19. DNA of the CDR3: TGTGCCAGCAGCACCTCCGGGACAGGGTGGGTCGCTGAAGCTTTCTTT. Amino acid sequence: CASSTSGTGWVAEAFF.